The 7 T cell receptor beta chains below were found in one sample sequenced in a study of T cells after somatic rescue of genetic block. Assay used: immunoSEQ multiplex PCR; TCRdb lists only in-frame clones, some missing. The sample has 11,000 to 15,000 clones, 71% seen once. The specimen sequenced was peripheral blood mononuclear cells (PBMCs). Every receptor here comes from a man aged 18 to 30.

The chain is built from TRBV6-6 and TRBJ1-1, with 7 bases fitting TRBD1. CDR1 MNHNY and CDR2 SVGAGI come from the germline V gene (reference sequence). CDR3 length: 14 amino acids. V lost 6 bases to trimming and J lost 3 bases; unmatched junction nucleotides: 7. In DNA, the CDR3 is TGTGCCAGCAGGCCCGGACAGGTAGACACTGAAGCTTTCTTT. Translated: CASRPGQVDTEAFF.

This chain connects TRBV11-2 to TRBJ2-7; TRBD1 aligns across 9 bases. This CDR3 region has 15 residues. V was clipped by 5 bases and J by 2 bases; unmatched bases: 7. Germline V gene sequence: CDR1 SGHAT, CDR2 FQNNGV. The CDR3 bases are TGTGCCAGCAGCCCAACCGGGACAGGGACCTACGAGCAGTACTTC. Protein sequence: CASSPTGTGTYEQYF. The full variable domain, in which reference TRBV11-2 and TRBJ2-7 provide the parts outside the CDR3, is EAGVAQSPRYKIIEKRQSVAFWCNPISGHATLYWYQQILGQGPKLLIQFQNNGVVDDSQLPKDRFSAERLKGVDSTLKIQPAKLEDSAVYLCASSPTGTGTYEQYFGPGTRLTVT.

The chain couples TRBV27 to TRBJ2-7; 7 bases map to TRBD1. This CDR3 is 14 amino acids long. Germline assignment: CDR1 MNHEY and CDR2 SMNVEV (reference sequence). The J segment lost 2 bases and the V segment lost 3 bases, leaving 4 bases of the junction unmatched. The DNA for the CDR3 is TGTGCCAGCAGTTTTCTTCAGGGGGCCTACGAGCAGTACTTC. Its protein is CASSFLQGAYEQYF.

This clone was seen a few times. This chain connects TRBV5-5 to TRBJ1-5; TRBD1 matches at 8 bases. Germline-derived CDR1 and CDR2 are SGHKS and YYEKEE (reference sequence). The CDR3 sequence is 15 residues long. V trimming: 4 bases; J trimming: 10 bases; junction bases outside the gene matches: 13. CDR3 sequence (DNA): TGTGCCAGCAGCCCAGAATGGGACAGGCGGGGCCCCCAGCATTTT. Encoded protein: CASSPEWDRRGPQHF.

This clone was detected only once. The V gene is TRBV7-2, the J gene TRBJ2-1, with a possible D match to TRBD2 (7 bases). Between the trimmed V and J ends, which lost 6 bases and 7 bases, there was a span of 10 bases. Germline assignment: CDR1 SGHTA and CDR2 FQGNSA. This CDR3 spans 12 amino acids. As DNA, the CDR3 is TGTGCCAGCAGGGGGGGGCTGAATGAGCAGTTCTTC. Translation gives CASRGGLNEQFF.

The chain employs TRBV11-2 and TRBJ1-5; no definite D call. This CDR3 spans 18 amino acids. Trimming took 2 bases from V and 0 from J, leaving 17 bases between them. The V gene's germline CDR1 is SGHAT and CDR2 FQNNGV. Written as DNA, the CDR3 is TGTGCCAGCAGCTTACGCCCCGAGGGTGGAAATAGCAATCAGCCCCAGCATTTT. Translation: CASSLRPEGGNSNQPQHF. The whole variable domain, remainder taken from reference TRBV11-2 and TRBJ1-5, is EAGVAQSPRYKIIEKRQSVAFWCNPISGHATLYWYQQILGQGPKLLIQFQNNGVVDDSQLPKDRFSAERLKGVDSTLKIQPAKLEDSAVYLCASSLRPEGGNSNQPQHFGDGTRLSIL.

The rearrangement joins TRBV28 to TRBJ2-7; the D is unclear. Germline V gives CDR1 MDHEN, CDR2 SYDVKM. V gave up 7 bases and J gave up 3 bases, with 19 bases separating them. This CDR3 has 15 residues. The CDR3 is CASTPGWQPLYEQYF. The CDR3 nucleotides read TGTGCCAGCACCCCCGGGTGGCAGCCTCTCTACGAGCAGTACTTC. The variable domain in full, with the rest retrieved from reference TRBV28 and TRBJ2-7, is DVKVTQSSRYLVKRTGEKVFLECVQDMDHENMFWYRQDPGLGLRLIYFSYDVKMKEKGDIPEGYSVSREKKERFSLILESASTNQTSMYLCASTPGWQPLYEQYFGPGTRLTVT.